A single TCR beta chain is shown here with its context. Per the original methods: Amplification of reference gene primers was used by the study to estimate nucleated cell counts. TCRdb's copy holds only in-frame clones and misses some; the assay was immunoSEQ multiplex PCR. V and J calls and clone size are those listed in that table; D and trimming were worked out from the DNA. Here the sample spans fewer than 45,000 clones, just under 85% being singletons. The data were obtained in a study of blood T cell repertoires in COVID-19. Study summary: Spain, Italy and the United States supplied samples that represented acute and convalescent COVID-19. In each case, the material was cDNA or gDNA derived from T cells, B-cell-depleted T cells, or PBMCs.

V lost 5 bases, J lost 4 bases, and 14 bases lay in between. The CDR3 totals 14 residues. CDR1 is SGHTA and CDR2 is FQGNSA in the germline V gene. The sequenced sample consisted of peripheral blood. The sequence was collected from a human donor in a cohort sampled during active COVID-19. The chain is built from TRBV7-2 and TRBJ1-2, with no clear D. CDR3 amino acids: CASSPRLALYGYTF. The CDR3 coding sequence is TGTGCCAGCAGCCCAAGACTTGCGCTCTATGGCTACACCTTC.